This TCR beta chain was recorded in a study of blood T cell repertoires in COVID-19. Study at large: Samples taken during acute and convalescent COVID-19 were collected in the United States, Italy and Spain. Sources were T cells, B-cell-depleted T cells, or PBMCs; the material itself was cDNA or gDNA.

This CDR3 spans 14 amino acids. The V end lost 0 bases, the J end lost 6 bases, and 13 bases lay between the germline ends. Germline lookup yields CDR1 SGDLS and CDR2 YYNGEE. Source study methods: For nucleated cells, counts were estimated from reference gene primer amplification. Measured with immunoSEQ multiplex PCR; TCRdb has only the in-frame clones, and not every one. V and J calls and clone size are those listed in that table; D and trimming were worked out from the DNA. The sample includes about 120,000 clones, roughly 88% of them seen just once. The chain is built from TRBV9 and TRBJ2-7, with D perhaps matching TRBD2 (6 bases). The TCR was taken from a man in his fifties with acute or convalescent COVID-19. The sequenced sample consisted of peripheral blood. The CDR3 DNA sequence: TGTGCCAGCAGCGTAGCCCTTGGGACTCGCGAGCAGTACTTC. It is translated as CASSVALGTREQYF.